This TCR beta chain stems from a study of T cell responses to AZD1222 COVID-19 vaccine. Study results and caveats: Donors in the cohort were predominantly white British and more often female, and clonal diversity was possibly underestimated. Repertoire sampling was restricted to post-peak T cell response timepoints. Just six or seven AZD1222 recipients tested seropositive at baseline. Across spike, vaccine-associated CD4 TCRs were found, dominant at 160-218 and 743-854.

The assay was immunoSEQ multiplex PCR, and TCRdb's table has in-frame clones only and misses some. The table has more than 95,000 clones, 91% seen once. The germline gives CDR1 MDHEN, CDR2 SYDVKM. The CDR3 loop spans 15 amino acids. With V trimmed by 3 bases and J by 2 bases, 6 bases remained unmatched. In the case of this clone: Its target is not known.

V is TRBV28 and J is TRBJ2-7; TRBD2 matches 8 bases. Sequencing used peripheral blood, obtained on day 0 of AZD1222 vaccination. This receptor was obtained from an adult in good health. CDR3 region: CASSLSAGRAYEQYF. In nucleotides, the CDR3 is TGTGCCAGCAGTTTGAGTGCCGGGAGGGCCTACGAGCAGTACTTC.